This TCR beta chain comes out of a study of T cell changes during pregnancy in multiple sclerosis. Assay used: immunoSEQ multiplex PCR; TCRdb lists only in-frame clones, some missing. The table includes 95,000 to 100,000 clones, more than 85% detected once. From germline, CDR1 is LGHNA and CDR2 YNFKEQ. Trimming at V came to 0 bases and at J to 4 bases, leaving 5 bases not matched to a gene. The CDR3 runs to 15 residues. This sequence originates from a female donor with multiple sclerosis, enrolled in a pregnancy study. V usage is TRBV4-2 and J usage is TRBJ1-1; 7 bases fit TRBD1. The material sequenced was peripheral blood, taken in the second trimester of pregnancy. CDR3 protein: CASSQEKGAVTEAFF. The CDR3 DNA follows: TGTGCCAGCAGCCAAGAAAAGGGGGCGGTCACTGAAGCTTTCTTT.